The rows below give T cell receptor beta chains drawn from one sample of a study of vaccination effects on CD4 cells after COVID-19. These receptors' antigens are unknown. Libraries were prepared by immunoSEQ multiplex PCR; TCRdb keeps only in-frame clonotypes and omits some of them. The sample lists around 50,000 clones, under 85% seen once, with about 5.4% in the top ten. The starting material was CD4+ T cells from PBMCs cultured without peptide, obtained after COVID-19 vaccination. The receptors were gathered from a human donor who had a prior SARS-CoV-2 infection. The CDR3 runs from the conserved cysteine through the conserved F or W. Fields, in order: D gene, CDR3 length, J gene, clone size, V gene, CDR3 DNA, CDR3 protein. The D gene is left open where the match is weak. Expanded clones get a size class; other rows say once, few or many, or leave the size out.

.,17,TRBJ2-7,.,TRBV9,TGTGCCAGCAGCGTAGCGGGAGGACAGGGAACAAACTACGAGCAGTACTTC,CASSVAGGQGTNYEQYF
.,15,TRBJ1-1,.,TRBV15,TGTGCCACCAGCAGAGAGAGGGCGATGAACACTGAAGCTTTCTTT,CATSRERAMNTEAFF
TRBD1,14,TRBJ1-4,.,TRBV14,TGTGCCAGCAGTAGGGACAGAGGAAGGGAAAAACTGTTTTTT,CASSRDRGREKLFF
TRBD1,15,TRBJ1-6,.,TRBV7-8,TGTGCCAGCAGCTTCCGGGACAGGGCGCTAACACCCCTCCACTTT,CASSFRDRALTPLHF
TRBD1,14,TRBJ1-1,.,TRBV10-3,TGTGCCATCAGCCAGGACAGGACGAACACTGAAGCTTTCTTT,CAISQDRTNTEAFF
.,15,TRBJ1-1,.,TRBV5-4,TGTGCCAGCAGCTTCCCTAACAGGGTCCCCACTGAAGCTTTCTTT,CASSFPNRVPTEAFF
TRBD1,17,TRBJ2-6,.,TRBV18,TGTGCCAGCTCACCACAGACAGGGCTCTCCGGGGCCAACGTCCTGACTTTC,CASSPQTGLSGANVLTF
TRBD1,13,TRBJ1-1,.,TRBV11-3,TGTGCCAGCAGTTACGACAGGGGGAATTCGGCTTTCTTT,CASSYDRGNSAFF
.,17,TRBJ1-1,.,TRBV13,TGTGCCAGCAGCTTTCGGGGGGCGGGTTACATGAACACTGAAGCTTTCTTT,CASSFRGAGYMNTEAFF
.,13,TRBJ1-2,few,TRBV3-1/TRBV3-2,TGTGCCAGCAGCCAAGTACAGAGCGATGGCTACACCTTC,CASSQVQSDGYTF
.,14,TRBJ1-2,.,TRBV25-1,TGTGCCAGCAGTGAATTTGGGGGTCGCTATGGCTACACCTTC,CASSEFGGRYGYTF
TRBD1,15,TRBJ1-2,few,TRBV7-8,TGTGCCAGCAGCCTTACGGACAGGCGTGACTATGGCTACACCTTC,CASSLTDRRDYGYTF
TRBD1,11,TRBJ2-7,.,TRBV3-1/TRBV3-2,TGTGCCAGCAGCGCACGGACAGGGCAGTACTTC,CASSARTGQYF
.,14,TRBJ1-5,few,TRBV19,TGTGCCAGCGGACGGGGGATAGGCAATCAGCCCCAGCATTTT,CASGRGIGNQPQHF
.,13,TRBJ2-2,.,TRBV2,TGTGCCAGCACCGAAACACCTGGCGGGGAGCTGTTTTTT,CASTETPGGELFF
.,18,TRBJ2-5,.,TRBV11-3,TGTGCCAGCAGCTTAGGTCACCGTCGGTCGGCAGGGACCATGACCCAGTACTTC,CASSLGHRRSAGTMTQYF
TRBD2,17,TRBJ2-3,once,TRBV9,TGTGCCAGCAGCGTATCCCCCCTAGCGGGGGGCACAGATACGCAGTATTTT,CASSVSPLAGGTDTQYF
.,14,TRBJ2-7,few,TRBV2,TGTGCCAGCAGGGGGACGGTAGTCGGCTACGAGCAGTACTTC,CASRGTVVGYEQYF
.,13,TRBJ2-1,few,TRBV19,TGTGCCAGTAGTACTACCGGGACAAGGAGTATCCTCTTC,CASSTTGTRSILF
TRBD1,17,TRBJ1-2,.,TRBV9,TGTGCCAGCAGCTCGCGATTTACAGGGGGGCAAAACTATGGCTACACCTTC,CASSSRFTGGQNYGYTF
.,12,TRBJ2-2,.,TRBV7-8,TGTGCCAGCAGCCACAGTACCGGGGAGCTGTTTTTT,CASSHSTGELFF
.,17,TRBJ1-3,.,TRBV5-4,TGTGCCAGCAGCTTGGGAGGCCGTCTACTCTCTGGAAACACCATATATTTT,CASSLGGRLLSGNTIYF
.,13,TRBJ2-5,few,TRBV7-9,TGTGCCAGCAGCTTGGCGGGGTGGGGGACCCAGTACTTC,CASSLAGWGTQYF
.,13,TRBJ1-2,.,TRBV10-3,TGTGCCATCACAACAGCGCTAGGTTTCGGCTACACCTTC,CAITTALGFGYTF
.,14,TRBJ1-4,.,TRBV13,TGTGCCAGCAGCTTCGGGACAAGACATGAAAAACTGTTTTTT,CASSFGTRHEKLFF
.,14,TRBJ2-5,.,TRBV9,TGTGCCAGCAGCGTTTGGGCCCAGGAAGAGACCCAGTACTTC,CASSVWAQEETQYF
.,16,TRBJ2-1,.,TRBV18,TGTGCCAGCTCACCAGCCCCACAGGGTCCTGGGGATGAGCAGTTCTTC,CASSPAPQGPGDEQFF